These T cell receptor beta chains were read from a single sample in a study of shared clonotypes between healthy human individuals. Data came from immunoSEQ multiplex PCR; TCRdb stores just in-frame clones and leaves some out. The data hold roughly 2.2 million clones, with approximately 93% observed a single time. The sample comprised naive CD4+ T cells from PBMCs. The receptors here all came from a man younger than 35 in good health. Some clones in this sample may be carry-over from other donors' samples. Both conserved end residues are part of each CDR3. A D gene is named only where the DNA matches it firmly. Expanded clones get a size class; other rows say once, few or many, or leave the size out.

.,TRBD2,TRBJ2-1,TRBV7-9,CASSKTSELINEQFF,TGTGCCAGCAGCAAAACTAGCGAGTTGATCAATGAGCAGTTCTTC
.,TRBD1,TRBJ1-4,TRBV28,CASSFSGTDGEKLFF,TGTGCCAGCAGTTTTAGTGGGACAGACGGTGAAAAACTGTTTTTT
once,TRBD2,TRBJ2-1,TRBV9,CASSTGGLAGGESDEQFF,TGTGCCAGCAGCACGGGGGGACTAGCGGGAGGGGAGAGTGATGAGCAGTTCTTC
.,.,TRBJ2-2,TRBV4-1,CASSSGVLGRTGELFF,TGCGCCAGCAGCTCAGGGGTGCTAGGACGGACCGGGGAGCTGTTTTTT
.,.,TRBJ1-2,TRBV9,CASSVVGSNYGYTF,TGTGCCAGCAGCGTAGTTGGGTCTAACTATGGCTACACCTTC
.,.,TRBJ2-1,TRBV7-8,CASSLGLGNEQFF,TGTGCCAGCAGCCTCGGCCTGGGGAATGAGCAGTTCTTC
.,.,TRBJ2-2,TRBV7-6,CASSLQLNTGELFF,TGTGCCAGCAGCTTACAGTTGAACACCGGGGAGCTGTTTTTT
.,.,TRBJ2-7,TRBV11-3,CASSLDGSEQYF,TGTGCCAGCAGCTTAGACGGATCCGAGCAGTACTTC
.,.,TRBJ2-5,TRBV19,CASKPDRGQETQYF,TGTGCCAGTAAGCCGGATAGGGGCCAAGAGACCCAGTACTTC
.,.,TRBJ2-7,TRBV7-9,CASSQNQGGTHHF,TGTGCCAGCAGTCAAAATCAGGGTGGTACCCACCACTTC
.,.,TRBJ2-2,TRBV5-6,CASSLYGNPNTGELFF,TGTGCCAGCAGCTTGTACGGAAACCCGAACACCGGGGAGCTGTTTTTT
.,TRBD1,TRBJ1-5,TRBV5-1,CASSLAGQGGQPQHF,TGCGCCAGCAGCTTGGCCGGACAGGGGGGCCAGCCCCAGCATTTT
.,.,TRBJ2-7,TRBV4-2,CASSRDGTFSEQYF,TGTGCCAGCAGCCGGGATGGTACTTTCTCCGAGCAGTACTTC
.,.,TRBJ2-7,TRBV28,CASSRYGLHYEQYF,TGTGCCAGCAGCAGATACGGGCTCCACTACGAGCAGTACTTC
.,.,TRBJ1-5,TRBV5-8,CASSLLPGRYQPQHF,TGTGCCAGCAGCTTGTTGCCAGGGCGGTATCAGCCCCAGCATTTT
.,TRBD1,TRBJ2-2,TRBV9,CASSPQGDRTGELFF,TGTGCCAGCAGCCCCCAGGGGGATAGGACCGGGGAGCTGTTTTTT
.,.,TRBJ2-1,TRBV2,CASSESGDSFF,TGTGCCAGCAGTGAATCGGGGGATAGTTTCTTC
.,.,TRBJ1-2,TRBV19,CASRRGANYGYTF,TGTGCCAGTAGAAGAGGGGCCAACTATGGCTACACCTTC
.,TRBD2,TRBJ2-3,TRBV28,CASSRSMGLAGVSDTQYF,TGTGCCAGCAGTCGATCCATGGGACTAGCGGGAGTGTCGGATACGCAGTATTTT
.,.,TRBJ1-3,TRBV28,CATLRLGARNTIYF,TGTGCCACCCTCAGGCTGGGGGCTCGAAACACCATATATTTT
.,.,TRBJ1-3,TRBV9,CASSVALGHLYF,TGTGCCAGCAGCGTAGCTTTGGGACACTTATATTTT
.,TRBD1,TRBJ2-7,TRBV5-6,CASSLPGWDRDHEQYF,TGTGCCAGCAGTTTGCCTGGGTGGGACAGGGATCACGAGCAGTACTTC
.,.,TRBJ1-1,TRBV5-1,CASSLTTGRTEAFF,TGCGCCAGCAGCTTGACGACGGGCCGTACTGAAGCTTTCTTT
.,TRBD2,TRBJ2-3,TRBV11-2,CASSLIAGGPSQYF,TGTGCCAGCAGCTTAATTGCGGGAGGCCCCTCGCAGTATTTT
.,.,TRBJ2-7,TRBV28,CASSLYGGQYEQYF,TGTGCCAGCAGTTTATACGGGGGGCAGTACGAGCAGTACTTC
.,.,TRBJ1-2,TRBV29-1,CSVGAGAGYTF,TGCAGCGTTGGGGCAGGGGCTGGCTACACCTTC
.,.,TRBJ2-5,TRBV9,CASSVMGGLETQYF,TGTGCCAGCAGCGTAATGGGGGGATTAGAGACCCAGTACTTC
once,.,TRBJ1-5,TRBV4-1,CASSHLGGGDFQPQHF,TGCGCCAGCAGCCATTTGGGGGGGGGCGATTTCCAGCCCCAGCATTTT
.,TRBD2,TRBJ2-5,TRBV5-1,CASTSRGEETQYF,TGCGCCAGCACCTCGCGGGGGGAAGAGACCCAGTACTTC
.,.,TRBJ2-7,TRBV27,CASSLSSYRPQYF,TGTGCCAGCAGTTTATCATCTTATCGCCCGCAGTACTTC
.,.,TRBJ1-3,TRBV12-2,CASRLARAAFLWKHTIYF,TGTGCAAGTCGCTTAGCGCGGGCCGCCTTCCTCTGGAAACACACCATATATTTT
.,TRBD1,TRBJ1-2,TRBV5-1,CASSSDPAGTGAGYTF,TGCGCCAGCAGCTCGGACCCAGCCGGGACAGGGGCCGGCTACACCTTC
.,.,TRBJ1-4,TRBV28,CASSLAGEKLFF,TGTGCCAGCAGTCTAGCGGGGGAAAAACTGTTTTTT
.,.,TRBJ1-3,TRBV15,CATSRADGNTIYF,TGTGCCACCAGCAGGGCAGATGGAAACACCATATATTTT
.,TRBD2,TRBJ2-7,TRBV9,CASSAGGTSAYEQYF,TGTGCCAGCAGCGCGGGGGGGACTTCAGCCTACGAGCAGTACTTC
.,.,TRBJ2-1,TRBV7-2,CASSLGRGIGGEQFF,TGTGCCAGCAGCTTAGGGCGCGGGATAGGGGGTGAGCAGTTCTTC
.,.,TRBJ1-5,TRBV7-9,CASSPGGNQPQHF,TGTGCCAGCAGCCCGGGCGGAAATCAGCCCCAGCATTTT
.,.,TRBJ1-1,TRBV7-6,CASSPGAGMNTEAFF,TGTGCCAGCAGCCCGGGGGCAGGGATGAACACTGAAGCTTTCTTT
.,.,TRBJ1-5,TRBV6-6,CASSQDLGPIQPQHF,TGTGCCAGCAGTCAAGACCTTGGCCCGATTCAGCCCCAGCATTTT
.,.,TRBJ2-7,TRBV9,CASSVANMPYEQYF,TGTGCCAGCAGCGTAGCTAATATGCCCTACGAGCAGTACTTC
.,TRBD1,TRBJ2-7,TRBV27,CASSSRQGAPYEQYF,TGTGCCAGCAGCTCCAGGCAGGGGGCGCCCTACGAGCAGTACTTC
.,TRBD2,TRBJ2-7,TRBV5-1,CASSLVTSGDYEQYF,TGCGCCAGCAGCTTGGTTACTAGCGGGGACTACGAGCAGTACTTC
.,.,TRBJ2-7,TRBV11-2,CASSSPGRAPLHEQYF,TGTGCCAGCAGCTCACCGGGCCGTGCCCCTCTCCACGAGCAGTACTTC
.,TRBD2,TRBJ2-3,TRBV6-5,CARDGGADTQYF,TGTGCCAGGGACGGGGGGGCGGATACGCAGTATTTT
.,.,TRBJ1-2,TRBV7-9,CASSLYATGRDGYTF,TGTGCCAGCAGCCTATACGCTACAGGGCGGGATGGCTACACCTTC
.,.,TRBJ2-1,TRBV6-1,CASIHHQVYNEQFF,TGTGCCAGCATCCATCACCAGGTTTACAATGAGCAGTTCTTC
.,TRBD1,TRBJ1-2,TRBV15,CATSSPETGGIYGYTF,TGTGCCACCAGCAGCCCCGAGACAGGGGGCATCTATGGCTACACCTTC
.,TRBD2,TRBJ2-1,TRBV5-1,CASSRLAEDEQFF,TGCGCCAGCAGCAGACTAGCGGAGGATGAGCAGTTCTTC
.,TRBD2,TRBJ2-4,TRBV9,CASSVEGGHSQNIQYF,TGTGCCAGCAGCGTAGAGGGAGGGCATTCGCAAAACATTCAGTACTTC
.,TRBD1,TRBJ1-3,TRBV18,CASSSNRQGNSGNTIYF,TGTGCCAGCTCGAGCAACAGACAGGGGAACTCTGGAAACACCATATATTTT
.,TRBD2,TRBJ2-1,TRBV7-8,CASSLARTSGMNEQFF,TGTGCCAGCAGCTTAGCGCGGACTAGCGGGATGAATGAGCAGTTCTTC
.,.,TRBJ1-5,TRBV19,CASSMGSQHSNQPQHF,TGTGCCAGTAGCATGGGGTCGCAACATAGCAATCAGCCCCAGCATTTT
few,.,TRBJ1-4,TRBV7-9,CASSLVGQSNEKLFF,TGTGCCAGCAGCTTAGTGGGTCAGAGCAATGAAAAACTGTTTTTT
.,.,TRBJ1-2,TRBV4-1,CASSHPSTRERGYTF,TGCGCCAGCAGCCATCCCAGCACACGCGAGAGGGGCTACACCTTC
.,.,TRBJ2-1,TRBV19,CASSTQVGGYNEQFF,TGTGCCAGTAGTACCCAGGTTGGGGGGTACAATGAGCAGTTCTTC
.,TRBD2,TRBJ2-1,TRBV9,CASSVRVVSGTGARAEQFF,TGTGCCAGCAGCGTAAGGGTGGTTAGCGGGACTGGGGCTAGGGCTGAGCAGTTCTTC